The source of this TCR beta chain is a study of blood T cell repertoires in COVID-19. Deletions cut 2 bases from V and 1 base from J, with 11 bases between. There are 16 residues in the CDR3. In germline, CDR1 is LNHNV, CDR2 YYDKDF (reference sequence). In this sample, this clone turned up a few times. TCRdb keeps only in-frame clones here, not all; method: immunoSEQ multiplex PCR. The sample includes about 280,000 clones, less than 95% of them seen just once. The material sequenced was PBMCs or T cells enriched from blood (not recorded which). This TCR was sampled from a man between 35 and 55 years old who had been exposed to COVID-19. The chain carries TRBV15 and TRBJ2-2, with D unclear. CDR3 protein: CATSRLLLGNTGELFF. The CDR3 region has the DNA TGTGCCACCAGCAGACTCCTCCTCGGGAACACCGGGGAGCTGTTTTTT.